The 29 T cell receptor beta chains in this list originate from one sample, sequenced in a study of T cell responses to AZD1222 COVID-19 vaccine. Method: immunoSEQ multiplex PCR; TCRdb's copy keeps in-frame clones and lacks some. The table shows 90,000 to 130,000 clones, with approximately 89% occurring only once. Sequencing used peripheral blood, obtained on day 0 of MenACWY control vaccination. The origin of the receptors is an adult in good health.

The rearrangement links TRBV7-2 to TRBJ2-2; D is possibly TRBD1 or TRBD2 (5 bases each). V was shortened by 4 bases and J by 2 bases, with 11 bases between the two germline ends. Looked up from germline, CDR1 is SGHTA and CDR2 is FQGNSA. The CDR3 is 15 residues long. The CDR3 sequence is CASSSPGANTGELFF. CDR3 DNA sequence: TGTGCCAGCAGCTCCCCCGGGGCAAACACCGGGGAGCTGTTTTTT.

The V and J genes are TRBV6-5 and TRBJ2-5; D possibly corresponds to TRBD2 (7 bases). The germline gives CDR1 MNHEY, CDR2 SVGAGI. Between the trimmed V and J ends, which lost 5 bases and 4 bases, there was a span of 17 bases. The CDR3 covers 15 residues. The CDR3 DNA follows: TGTGCCAGCAGTCCCGGGGGGTTAGGGGGAGAGACCCAGTACTTC. This translates into CASSPGGLGGETQYF.

The chain carries TRBV2 and TRBJ2-1; 11 positions agree with TRBD2. Germline V lookup: CDR1 SNHLY, CDR2 FYNNEI. This CDR3 region has 17 residues. Germline trimming cut 6 bases from V and 3 bases from J; bases unmatched to any gene: 10. The CDR3 loop is CASRGISGGANYNEQFF. CDR3 in DNA: TGTGCCAGCAGGGGAATTAGCGGGGGGGCCAACTACAATGAGCAGTTCTTC.

This chain uses TRBV9 with TRBJ1-4; tentative D call: TRBD1 (5 bases). Germline V gives CDR1 SGDLS, CDR2 YYNGEE. This CDR3 region has 14 residues. Trimming pared 2 bases from V and 4 bases from J, leaving 9 bases between. The CDR3 is CASSVGLLNEKLFF. The CDR3 DNA reads TGTGCCAGCAGCGTGGGACTTCTTAATGAAAAACTGTTTTTT.

V and J are TRBV7-9 and TRBJ2-6; 9 bases are shared with TRBD2. The germline CDR1 and CDR2 sequences are SEHNR and FQNEAQ (reference sequence). The CDR3 length is 15 residues. V dropped 5 bases and J dropped 2; count of bases not matched to a gene: 1. The CDR3 region is CASSRTSAGANVLTF. The DNA of the CDR3 is TGTGCCAGCAGCCGGACTAGCGCTGGGGCCAACGTCCTGACTTTC.

The chain joins TRBV6-6 to TRBJ2-3; D possibly corresponds to TRBD2 (7 bases). From germline, CDR1 is MNHNY and CDR2 SVGAGI (reference sequence). The CDR3 is 20 residues long. The V gene lost 6 bases and the J gene lost 0 bases, with 28 bases spanning the gap. The CDR3 protein is CASSPNRWAGALTSTDTQYF. DNA for the CDR3: TGTGCCAGCAGCCCAAATCGGTGGGCGGGGGCCCTTACTAGCACAGATACGCAGTATTTT.

The genes are TRBV27 and TRBJ2-1; D not resolved. Germline V gene sequence: CDR1 MNHEY, CDR2 SMNVEV (reference sequence). V lost 5 bases to trimming and J lost 2 bases, with 13 bases between them. The CDR3 is 15 amino acids. CDR3 residues: CASSPFKFPYNEQFF. CDR3 in DNA: TGTGCCAGCAGTCCATTTAAATTCCCCTACAATGAGCAGTTCTTC.

The rearrangement uses TRBV7-9 and TRBJ2-3; the D gene is possibly TRBD2 (6 bases). V lost 4 bases to trimming and J lost 5 bases, with 16 bases between them. Germline CDR1 is SEHNR and CDR2 is FQNEAQ (reference sequence). CDR3 length: 15 amino acids. This chain's CDR3 is CASSSNPSGGDTQYF. The CDR3 DNA is TGTGCCAGCAGCTCCAACCCATCCGGGGGAGATACGCAGTATTTT.

The chain is built from TRBV11-2 and TRBJ2-5; D not resolved. From germline, CDR1 is SGHAT and CDR2 FQNNGV. V was pared by 0 bases and J by 0 bases, with 8 bases between. The CDR3 is 15 amino acids. CDR3 DNA: TGTGCCAGCAGCTTAGAGGCGGCGGACCAAGAGACCCAGTACTTC. Amino acids: CASSLEAADQETQYF.

The V call is TRBV29-1, the J call TRBJ2-7; 9 bases fit TRBD2. Germline V gives CDR1 SQVTM, CDR2 ANQGSEA. The CDR3 loop spans 14 amino acids. V was pared by 6 bases and J by 3 bases, with 9 bases of the junction left unmatched. For the CDR3, the DNA is TGCAGCGTCCAAGGTTCTAGCGGGGTCTACGAGCAGTACTTC. Residues: CSVQGSSGVYEQYF.

This chain uses TRBV5-1 with TRBJ1-2; 7 bases map to TRBD1. V was pared by 0 bases and J by 0 bases, with 5 bases of the junction left unmatched. Germline V CDR1 and CDR2: SGHRS, YFSETQ. The CDR3 totals 16 residues. CDR3 nucleotides: TGCGCCAGCAGCTTGGAGAGGGGGCCTCCTAACTATGGCTACACCTTC. Translating gives CASSLERGPPNYGYTF.

The gene calls are TRBV10-3 and TRBJ1-3; D ambiguous. Germline V gene data show CDR1 as ENHRY and CDR2 as SYGVKD. The CDR3 has 11 residues. With 7 bases removed from V and 8 bases from J, the gap between germline ends came to 9 bases. The CDR3: CAITSQDTIYF. DNA for the CDR3: TGTGCCATCACCTCCCAGGACACCATATATTTT.

V and J are TRBV5-1 and TRBJ2-7, with TRBD1 matching 8 bases. This CDR3 comprises 15 residues. CDR1 and CDR2 from the germline V gene are SGHRS and YFSETQ. J gave up 7 bases and V 0 bases, and 9 bases lay outside the gene matches. The CDR3 DNA follows: TGCGCCAGCAGCTTGGATTCAGGGGGCCTGGGAGAGCAGTACTTC. Protein sequence: CASSLDSGGLGEQYF.

The chain is built from TRBV29-1 and TRBJ2-2, with no clear D. Germline V gene lookup returns CDR1 SQVTM and CDR2 ANQGSEA. The ends were cut back, 6 bases at V and 0 bases at J, with 2 bases in the middle. The CDR3 has 11 residues. The CDR3 sequence is CSVTNTGELFF. In DNA, the CDR3 is TGCAGCGTGACGAACACCGGGGAGCTGTTTTTT.

The genes are TRBV19 and TRBJ1-3; no reliable D call. Trimming removed 6 bases from V and 0 bases from J, with 18 bases in between. Germline V CDR1 and CDR2: LNHDA, SQIVND (reference sequence). There are 17 residues in the CDR3. This CDR3 is CASRKMGSHNSGNTIYF. The CDR3 DNA sequence: TGTGCCAGTAGGAAGATGGGCAGCCACAACTCTGGAAACACCATATATTTT.

The chain is built from TRBV27 and TRBJ1-2; TRBD1 might be the D (5 bases). The V gene's germline CDR1 is MNHEY and CDR2 SMNVEV (reference sequence). Trimming shortened V by 7 bases and J by 0 bases, and 9 bases separated the two germline ends. This CDR3 has 13 amino acids. In nucleotides, the CDR3 is TGTGCCAGCAAGACAGTAGCTAACTATGGCTACACCTTC. Translated: CASKTVANYGYTF.

The CDR3: CASSGPGTGDSYEQYF. The CDR3 DNA reads TGCGCCAGCAGTGGACCCGGGACAGGGGACTCCTACGAGCAGTACTTC. The rearrangement uses TRBV10-1 and TRBJ2-7, with TRBD1 identical over 10 bases. Trimming at V came to 4 bases and at J to 0 bases, leaving 6 bases not matched to a gene. CDR1 is WNHNN and CDR2 is SYGVQD in the germline V gene (reference sequence). The length of the CDR3 is 16 residues.

V usage is TRBV7-9 and J usage is TRBJ1-3, with 7 bases matching TRBD1. Germline lookup yields CDR1 SEHNR and CDR2 FQNEAQ (reference sequence). With V trimmed by 5 bases and J by 0 bases, 7 bases remained unmatched. This CDR3 region has 16 residues. The CDR3 DNA sequence: TGTGCCAGCAGCGTAAGACAGGGACACTCTGGAAACACCATATATTTT. As protein: CASSVRQGHSGNTIYF.

V and J are TRBV7-2 and TRBJ1-4; 7 nucleotides line up with TRBD1. After removal of 5 bases from V and 2 bases from J, the junction contained 5 bases not matched to a gene. Germline V CDR1 and CDR2: SGHTA, FQGNSA. The CDR3 is made up of 15 amino acids. CDR3 in amino acids: CASSMTGFTNEKLFF. The CDR3 region has the DNA TGTGCCAGCAGCATGACAGGGTTTACTAATGAAAAACTGTTTTTT.

This chain links TRBV5-4 with TRBJ1-5; D is undetermined. The germline V gene encodes CDR1 SGHNT and CDR2 YYREEE (reference sequence). Deletions cut 3 bases from V and 6 bases from J, with 10 bases between. This CDR3 spans 13 amino acids. DNA of the CDR3: TGTGCCAGCAGCTCCGATTCCGGTCAGCCCCAGCATTTT. Its protein is CASSSDSGQPQHF.

This chain links TRBV2 with TRBJ2-3; TRBD2 agrees at 10 bases. The CDR3 contains 14 residues. Trimming removed 6 bases from V and 4 bases from J; junction bases left unmatched: 4. Germline V gene data show CDR1 as SNHLY and CDR2 as FYNNEI. The CDR3 is CASRPSGGADTQYF. The CDR3 region has the DNA TGTGCCAGCAGACCCAGCGGGGGGGCAGATACGCAGTATTTT.

The rearrangement joins TRBV28 to TRBJ1-2; 7 nucleotides line up with TRBD1. This CDR3 has 13 amino acids. Looked up from germline, CDR1 is MDHEN and CDR2 is SYDVKM. V trimming: 3 bases; J trimming: 8 bases; junction bases outside the gene matches: 6. CDR3 loop: CASSLLQGDGYTF. The CDR3 DNA follows: TGTGCCAGCAGTTTGCTCCAGGGGGACGGCTACACCTTC.

The chain recombines TRBV27 with TRBJ1-1; no clear D gene. In germline, CDR1 is MNHEY, CDR2 SMNVEV (reference sequence). This CDR3 has 13 residues. Trimming took 8 bases from V and 1 from J, leaving 11 bases between them. CDR3 nucleotides: TGTGCCAGCGCAGAGTCGGGGAACACTGAAGCTTTCTTT. Translated, it gives CASAESGNTEAFF.

The CDR3 reads CASSTQGTGTEAFF. CDR3 in DNA: TGTGCCAGTAGTACGCAGGGGACAGGCACTGAAGCTTTCTTT. The chain has TRBV19 and TRBJ1-1, with TRBD1 matching 8 bases. Germline-derived CDR1 and CDR2 are LNHDA and SQIVND (reference sequence). The CDR3 sequence is 14 residues long. Trimming cost V 4 bases and J 4 bases; bases outside gene matches: 5.

V is TRBV4-3 and J is TRBJ1-6; D unresolved. V was clipped by 0 bases and J by 8 bases, with 5 bases between them. The germline V gene encodes CDR1 LGHNA and CDR2 YSLEER. The CDR3 has 13 amino acids. The DNA for the CDR3 is TGCGCCAGCAGCCAAGATGGGGATTCACCCCTCCACTTT. This encodes CASSQDGDSPLHF.

The rearrangement uses TRBV4-1 and TRBJ2-3; 9 bases map to TRBD2. With 0 bases clipped from V and 4 bases from J, the junction kept 2 bases outside the gene matches. The CDR3 extends over 15 amino acids. Germline values: CDR1 MGHRA, CDR2 YSYEKL. The CDR3 DNA sequence: TGCGCCAGCAGCCAAGAGCGGGGGGGTTCAGATACGCAGTATTTT. This sequence encodes CASSQERGGSDTQYF.

The rearrangement links TRBV29-1 to TRBJ1-1, with TRBD1 matching 7 bases. This CDR3 has 13 residues. V trimming: 7 bases; J trimming: 4 bases; junction bases outside the gene matches: 9. The germline gives CDR1 SQVTM, CDR2 ANQGSEA. This CDR3 is CSDRTGESTEAFF. CDR3 DNA: TGCAGCGACCGGACAGGCGAGAGCACTGAAGCTTTCTTT.

This clone was recorded once. The rearrangement uses TRBV5-1 and TRBJ2-3; possibly TRBD1 for D (5 bases). CDR1 and CDR2 (germline): SGHRS, YFSETQ. The CDR3 is made up of 15 amino acids. Trimming cost V 6 bases and J 0 bases, with 14 bases left between them. The CDR3 here is CASTPPGSSTDTQYF. CDR3 nucleotide sequence: TGCGCCAGCACTCCCCCAGGGTCTAGCACAGATACGCAGTATTTT.

V gene TRBV18 combines with J gene TRBJ2-2; D gene ambiguous. There are 13 residues in the CDR3. Germline V gene lookup returns CDR1 KGHSH and CDR2 LQKENI. The germline V and J ends were trimmed by 0 bases and 8 bases, with 7 bases remaining between them. CDR3 residues: CASSPPPGGELFF. In DNA, the CDR3 is TGTGCCAGCTCACCACCTCCTGGTGGGGAGCTGTTTTTT.